Here is one T cell receptor beta chain with its context. Its antigen is unknown. V was shortened by 6 bases and J by 0 bases, with 13 bases between the two germline ends. The germline V gene encodes CDR1 SGHDT and CDR2 YYEEEE. The CDR3 is made up of 15 amino acids. The data were obtained in a study of STAT5B mutations in CD4+ large granular lymphocyte leukemia. Across the whole study: Among healthy donors, a particular HLA allele went with more CDR3 'QG' motifs. Study-level points and caveats: 8/27 top patient clones versus 2/35 control clones were TRBV06-family.

Assay used: immunoSEQ multiplex PCR; TCRdb lists only in-frame clones, some missing. The table includes more than 45,000 clones, just over 70% detected once. The chain has TRBV5-6 and TRBJ1-3; possible D gene TRBD1, 5 bases. Sequencing was performed on CD4+ T cells from blood buffy coats. The source of this sequence is a human donor in good health. CDR3 in amino acids: CASTRGVDSGNTIYF. The CDR3 DNA reads TGTGCCAGCACGAGAGGGGTGGACTCTGGAAACACCATATATTTT.